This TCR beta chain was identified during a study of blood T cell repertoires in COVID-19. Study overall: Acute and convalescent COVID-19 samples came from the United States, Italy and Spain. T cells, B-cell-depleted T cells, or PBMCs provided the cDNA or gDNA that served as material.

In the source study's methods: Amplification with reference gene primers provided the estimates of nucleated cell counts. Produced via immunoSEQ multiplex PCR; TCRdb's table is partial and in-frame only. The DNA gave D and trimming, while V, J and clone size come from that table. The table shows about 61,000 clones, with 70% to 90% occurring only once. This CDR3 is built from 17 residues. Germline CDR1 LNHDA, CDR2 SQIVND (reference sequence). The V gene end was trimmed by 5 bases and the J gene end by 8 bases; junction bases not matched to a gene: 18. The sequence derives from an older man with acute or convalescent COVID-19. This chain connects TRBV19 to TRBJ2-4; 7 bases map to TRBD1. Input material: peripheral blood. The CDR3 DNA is TGTGCCAGTAGTGTTAACAGGGGAGTTCACCCCTTAGACATTCAGTACTTC. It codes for CASSVNRGVHPLDIQYF.